In this sample, the clone carrying this T cell receptor beta chain turned up many times. With two-round multiplex PCR, TCR beta CDR3 sequences were amplified from genomic DNA. Primers targeting each individual TRBV and TRBJ gene were applied in first-round PCR. TCRdb independently ran MiXCR on the multiplex PCR reads; one entry per CDR3 protein. The sample lists about 28,000 distinct CDR3 sequences, more than 25% occurring once. The data are from a study of prognosis after radiotherapy for stage I lung cancer. V lost 5 bases, J lost 1 base, and 2 bases stayed unmatched. CDR3 length: 15 amino acids. The sample in question was PBMCs, obtained before or after stereotactic body radiation therapy (not recorded which). This sequence joins TRBV12-3 or TRBV12-4 and TRBJ2-3; 11 bases map to TRBD2. This receptor was obtained from a donor of 50 years or more with non-small cell lung cancer. This CDR3 is CASSKLAGGTDTQYF. CDR3 in DNA: TGTGCCAGCAGTAAACTAGCGGGAGGCACAGATACGCAGTATTTT.